This T cell receptor (beta chain) is from a study of T cells in Graves' hyperthyroidism and ophthalmopathy. Study-wide background: The blood sample was taken at first diagnosis, before treatment began.

The TCR beta CDR3 regions underwent amplification using RNA transcripts as the source. Researchers ran a first-round RT-PCR on the TCR CDR3 using the HTBI primer set. TCRdb redid the calling of the multiplex PCR reads with MiXCR, one entry per CDR3 protein. Of more than 500,000 distinct CDR3 sequences in the sample, roughly 14% were seen once. At least ten counts were recorded for this clonotype. The CDR3 runs to 9 residues. The germline CDR1 and CDR2 sequences are DFQATT and SNEGSKA (reference sequence). V gave up 7 bases and J gave up 8 bases, with 6 bases separating them. The TCR was taken from a woman aged 40 to 50 with Graves' ophthalmopathy. The chain links TRBV20-1 to TRBJ1-5; no definite D call. The sample was blood. In DNA, the CDR3 is TGCAGTGTTGGGAAGCCCCAGCATTTT. It translates to CSVGKPQHF.